This entry concerns a single T cell receptor beta chain. Its antigen is as yet unknown. One junction end does not reproduce the germline sequence, and a read error may be involved. The study defined stable Graves' hyperthyroidism as no ophthalmopathy progression within 18 months. Investigators excluded patients with uncontrolled infection, other autoimmune disease, pregnancy or lactation. Clinical symptoms, serum thyroxine, TRAb, thyroid ultrasound and orbital computed tomography informed diagnoses. Per the germline V gene, CDR1 is SGHTA and CDR2 is FQGNSA. The CDR3 totals 13 residues. This entry is derived from a study of T cells in Graves' hyperthyroidism and ophthalmopathy. Authors of the study amplified TCR beta CDR3 regions from RNA transcripts. The HTBI primer set served for first-round RT-PCR of the TCR CDR3. TCRdb fed the multiplex PCR reads into MiXCR, producing one record per CDR3 protein. Of hundreds of thousands of distinct CDR3 sequences detected, about 14% appear once; the ten largest clones hold around 9.6%.

General study results and limits: Blood held most thyroid clonotypes expanded above 0.001 frequency.

This sequence joins TRBV7-2 and TRBJ1-2, with D perhaps TRBD1 (6 bases). The TCR originated in a woman in her late teens or twenties with Graves' hyperthyroidism. The source material was blood. CDR3 coding DNA: TGTGCCAGCAGCTTGGACAGAGACTATAGCTACACCTTC. This encodes CASSLDRDYSYTF.